These T cell receptor beta chains were read from a single sample in a study of OX40 agonist ivuxolimab in advanced cancers. The assay was immunoSEQ multiplex PCR, and TCRdb's table has in-frame clones only and misses some. Of 60,000 to 85,000 clones detected, roughly nine tenths appear once; the ten largest clones hold under 4.5%. The sequencing here drew on CD4+ or CD8+ T cells sorted from blood, taken in a trial of the OX40 agonist ivuxolimab. The origin of the receptors is an adult with an advanced solid tumor such as melanoma, head and neck, liver or kidney cancer. Each CDR3 is given with its conserved first and last residue. Each record gives: clone size, V gene, J gene, D gene, CDR3 protein, CDR3 DNA. The D gene is left open where the match is weak. Only some rows state a clone size, as once, few, many or a class for expanded clones.

few	TRBV27	TRBJ1-4	NA	CASSLQGSAEKLFF	TGTGCCAGCAGTTTACAGGGGTCGGCTGAAAAACTGTTTTTT
NA	TRBV28	TRBJ2-3	TRBD2	CASRGSADTQYF	TGTGCCAGTCGCGGGAGCGCAGATACGCAGTATTTT
NA	TRBV27	TRBJ2-5	NA	CASTRTGSGETQYF	TGTGCCAGCACTAGGACGGGGTCAGGGGAGACCCAGTACTTC
NA	TRBV29-1	TRBJ2-3	TRBD1	CSGQTGAHHTDTQYF	TGCAGCGGTCAAACAGGGGCCCATCACACAGATACGCAGTATTTT
NA	TRBV5-1	TRBJ1-4	NA	CARSDRNEKLFF	TGCGCCAGGTCAGACAGAAATGAAAAACTGTTTTTT
NA	TRBV2	TRBJ1-5	NA	CASSAQDSNQPQHF	TGTGCCAGCAGTGCACAGGATAGCAATCAGCCCCAGCATTTT
NA	TRBV7-3	TRBJ2-3	NA	CASSYRDPSGTQYF	TGTGCCAGCAGCTATCGGGACCCCTCGGGTACGCAGTATTTT
NA	TRBV29-1	TRBJ2-7	TRBD2	CSVVRTSGRSEQYF	TGCAGCGTTGTGCGGACTAGCGGGAGATCCGAGCAGTACTTC
NA	TRBV5-4	TRBJ2-5	TRBD1	CASSSGQGGLAQYF	TGTGCCAGCAGCTCAGGACAGGGGGGACTGGCCCAGTACTTC
NA	TRBV19	TRBJ1-1	NA	CASNSATYSWTEAFF	TGTGCCAGTAACAGCGCCACGTATTCATGGACTGAAGCTTTCTTT
NA	TRBV5-5	TRBJ2-1	TRBD1	CASSSALGQGNEQFF	TGTGCCAGCAGCTCGGCCTTGGGACAGGGGAATGAGCAGTTCTTC
NA	TRBV29-1	TRBJ1-2	NA	CSVVKTAYGYTF	TGCAGCGTTGTAAAAACTGCCTATGGCTACACCTTC
NA	TRBV7-2	TRBJ2-7	NA	CASSLDHTSSEQYF	TGTGCCAGCAGCTTAGATCATACTAGCAGCGAGCAGTACTTC
NA	TRBV6-1	TRBJ2-2	NA	CATRDVNTGELFF	TGTGCCACCCGGGACGTTAACACCGGGGAGCTGTTTTTT
NA	TRBV7-8	TRBJ1-1	NA	CASSPRRTSNTEAFF	TGTGCCAGCAGCCCCCGACGAACCTCGAACACTGAAGCTTTCTTT
NA	TRBV4-2	TRBJ2-1	NA	CASSQESAGFYNEQFF	TGTGCCAGCAGCCAAGAGTCGGCAGGTTTCTACAATGAGCAGTTCTTC
NA	TRBV11-3	TRBJ1-1	NA	CASSLDSIGAEAFF	TGTGCCAGCAGCTTAGATAGTATCGGGGCTGAAGCTTTCTTT
NA	TRBV7-8	TRBJ2-1	TRBD2	CASSASPGLAGPLSSYNEQFF	TGTGCCAGCAGCGCATCCCCCGGACTAGCGGGCCCCCTTAGCTCCTACAATGAGCAGTTCTTC
NA	TRBV28	TRBJ2-7	NA	CASSLNGATYEQYF	TGTGCCAGCAGTTTAAACGGGGCTACCTACGAGCAGTACTTC
NA	TRBV28	TRBJ2-3	TRBD2	CASSPTSGRIVDTQYF	TGTGCCAGCAGTCCTACTAGCGGGAGGATCGTGGATACGCAGTATTTT
once	TRBV27	TRBJ2-3	NA	CASSFGGPADTQYF	TGTGCCAGCAGTTTTGGGGGACCCGCAGATACGCAGTATTTT
NA	TRBV7-9	TRBJ1-2	NA	CASSLAGRINYGYTF	TGTGCCAGCAGCTTAGCCGGACGGATTAACTATGGCTACACCTTC
NA	TRBV5-5	TRBJ1-1	NA	CASRKNMNTEAFF	TGTGCCAGCAGGAAAAATATGAACACTGAAGCTTTCTTT
once	TRBV5-6	TRBJ2-1	NA	CASSLVGSNEQFF	TGTGCCAGCAGCTTAGTAGGCTCCAATGAGCAGTTCTTC
NA	TRBV5-1	TRBJ2-4	TRBD1	CASSLLGTDPLAKNIQYF	TGCGCCAGCAGCTTGTTAGGGACAGACCCTCTAGCCAAAAACATTCAGTACTTC
NA	TRBV9	TRBJ2-3	TRBD2	CASSVGTSGGDTQYF	TGTGCCAGCAGTGTTGGGACTAGCGGGGGCGATACGCAGTATTTT
few	TRBV19	TRBJ2-3	TRBD2	CASGIAGTSTDTQYF	TGTGCCAGTGGTATAGCGGGGACGAGCACAGATACGCAGTATTTT
NA	TRBV2	TRBJ2-6	TRBD1	CACTTGGASGANVLTF	TGTGCCTGCACGACAGGGGGCGCATCTGGGGCCAACGTCCTGACTTTC
NA	TRBV28	TRBJ2-2	NA	CASSFLSGELFF	TGTGCCAGCAGTTTTTTATCCGGGGAGCTGTTTTTT
NA	TRBV9	TRBJ2-2	NA	CASSVGPGGPGELFF	TGTGCCAGCAGCGTAGGGCCCGGGGGGCCCGGGGAGCTGTTTTTT
NA	TRBV30	TRBJ1-1	NA	CAWSVGPGDTEAFF	TGTGCCTGGAGTGTCGGGCCGGGGGACACTGAAGCTTTCTTT